The rows below give T cell receptor beta chains drawn from one sample of a study of T cell repertoires in cytomegalovirus infection. Antigens of these TCRs are unknown. A single record per CDR3 protein comes from TCRdb applying MiXCR to the reads. The table has about 830,000 distinct CDR3 sequences, about 31% seen once. The specimen comprised cultured CD8+ T cells from PBMCs, sampled from culture after CMV antigen stimulation. These receptors all come from a human donor in good health (CMV status not recorded). Some clones in this sample may be carry-over from other donors' samples. The CDR3 runs from the conserved cysteine through the conserved F or W. D genes are given only for firm matches. Clone size is stated in some rows and not others, as once, few, many or a class when expanded.

v_call	clone_size	j_call	d_call	cdr3_nt	cdr3_aa
TRBV29-1	.	TRBJ2-1	TRBD2	TGCAGCGTTGCCTGGACTAGCAAGTACAATGAGCAGTTCTTC	CSVAWTSKYNEQFF
TRBV7-6	many	TRBJ2-4	TRBD2	TGTGCCAGCAGCGACCTAGCGGGGAGTAAAAACATTCAGTACTTC	CASSDLAGSKNIQYF
TRBV7-6	.	TRBJ1-4	.	TGTGCCAGCAGCTCAGGGGAGTCTAGAGAAAAACTGTTTTTT	CASSSGESREKLFF
TRBV7-2	.	TRBJ2-7	.	TGTGCCAGCAGCTTAGGGGAAGGAGGGCCTTCCTCCTACGAGCAGTACTTC	CASSLGEGGPSSYEQYF
TRBV6-1	few	TRBJ2-1	TRBD2	TGTGCCAGCAAAACTAGCGGAAGCTCCTACAATGAGCAGTTCTTC	CASKTSGSSYNEQFF
TRBV13	.	TRBJ2-5	TRBD1	TGTGCCGGCAGCGCGACAGGGGGGACCCAGTACTTC	CAGSATGGTQYF
TRBV29-1	.	TRBJ2-2	.	TGCAGCGTGGAGGGAATATCTACCGGGGAGCTGTTTTTT	CSVEGISTGELFF
TRBV4-1	.	TRBJ2-1	TRBD2	TGCGCCAGCAGCCCCGGGGGGTTGGGGCCCTCCTACAATGAGCAGTTCTTC	CASSPGGLGPSYNEQFF
TRBV19	.	TRBJ2-1	TRBD1	TGTGCCAGTAGTATGGCGGGACAGGAGATCAATGAGCAGTTCTTC	CASSMAGQEINEQFF
TRBV7-9	.	TRBJ1-2	.	TGTGCCAGCAGCTTGGGCGGGGTTGTGAACTATGGCTACACCTTC	CASSLGGVVNYGYTF
TRBV9	.	TRBJ2-7	TRBD1	TGTGCCAGCAGCGTAGCGGGACAGGGGTTCTACGAGCAGTACTTC	CASSVAGQGFYEQYF
TRBV20-1	once	TRBJ2-5	.	TGCAGTGCTAGAGGATGGGCAGATACTAAAGAGACCCAGTACTTC	CSARGWADTKETQYF
TRBV6-6	.	TRBJ2-1	TRBD2	TGTGCCAGCAGTTACTCGGTCCCGGGACTAGCGGGGGCCCTCAATGAGCAGTTCTTC	CASSYSVPGLAGALNEQFF
TRBV5-1	.	TRBJ1-1	.	TGCGCCAGCAGCCCACGTTTGATAGCAGGACTGAACACTGAAGCTTTCTTT	CASSPRLIAGLNTEAFF
TRBV12-3/TRBV12-4	few	TRBJ2-3	TRBD1	TGTGCCAGCAGTTCCGTCGACAGGGAACCCTACACAGATACGCAGTATTTT	CASSSVDREPYTDTQYF
TRBV6-6	.	TRBJ2-4	TRBD1	TGTGCCAGCAGTTCCGGGACAGCCGTTAAAAACATTCAGTACTTC	CASSSGTAVKNIQYF
TRBV7-9	few	TRBJ2-3	TRBD2	TGTGCCAGCAGCTTCGGGGGGGTCACAGATACGCAGTATTTT	CASSFGGVTDTQYF
TRBV2	.	TRBJ2-1	TRBD2	TGTGCCAGCAGTGGGGGGACGGGACTAAAGTTGGATGAGCAGTTCTTC	CASSGGTGLKLDEQFF
TRBV7-9	few	TRBJ2-7	.	TGTGCCAGCAGCTCCTCGGAAGGGGCGAGAGTCTACGAGCAGTACTTC	CASSSSEGARVYEQYF
TRBV6-6	.	TRBJ2-1	.	TGTGCCAGCAGTTACGGGAGTGACGATGAGCAGTTCTTC	CASSYGSDDEQFF
TRBV29-1	.	TRBJ2-3	.	TGCAGCGTTCCTCTCGGACTAACCGTAGATACGCAGTATTTT	CSVPLGLTVDTQYF
TRBV28	.	TRBJ2-2	.	TGTGCCAGCAGCCTCAGGCGTACAGGGAAACTGAACACCGGGGAGCTGTTTTTT	CASSLRRTGKLNTGELFF
TRBV7-8	many	TRBJ2-1	.	TGTGCCAGCAGCATGGGACCGACGAGCTCCTACAATGAGCAGTTCTTC	CASSMGPTSSYNEQFF
TRBV6-1	many	TRBJ2-1	TRBD1	TGTGCCAGCAGCACTGGTCCGGGACAGTATGAGCAGTTCTTC	CASSTGPGQYEQFF
TRBV2	many	TRBJ2-3	TRBD2	TGTGCCAGCAGTCCTTTTCTAGCGGGGGCTAGCACAGATACGCAGTATTTT	CASSPFLAGASTDTQYF
TRBV6-4	.	TRBJ2-3	.	TGTGCCAGCCGGAGGTGGGGGGAAGAAGATACGCAGTATTTT	CASRRWGEEDTQYF
TRBV7-9	few	TRBJ2-2	.	TGTGCCAGCAGCTTACCTTCCCGGACCGGGGAGCTGTTTTTT	CASSLPSRTGELFF
TRBV6-1	.	TRBJ1-1	.	TGTGCCAGCAGTTCAGGGGAGGGGGCTGAAGCTTTCTTT	CASSSGEGAEAFF
TRBV4-1	.	TRBJ2-1	TRBD1	TGCGCCAGCAGCCAGAAGGACAGGGAGGATGAGCAGTTCTTC	CASSQKDREDEQFF
TRBV7-6	.	TRBJ1-2	.	TGTGCCAGCAGGCCCGGGACTGATTATGGCTACACCTTC	CASRPGTDYGYTF
TRBV6-5	few	TRBJ1-5	.	TGTGCCAGCAGTTACTCGACAGTAGGTCAGCCCCAGCATTTT	CASSYSTVGQPQHF
TRBV19	few	TRBJ1-6	.	TGTGCCAGTAGTGAGGGGGTTTTACCGGTCGGTAATTCACCCCTCCACTTT	CASSEGVLPVGNSPLHF
TRBV7-9	few	TRBJ2-1	.	TGTGCCAGCAGCCTACATCGAGGGGATCGTAGGTACAATGAGCAGTTCTTC	CASSLHRGDRRYNEQFF
TRBV19	few	TRBJ1-1	.	TGTGCCAGTAGTATAGATCGGAAAGGGGGTACTGAAGCTTTCTTT	CASSIDRKGGTEAFF
TRBV5-4	once	TRBJ1-2	.	TGTGCCAGCAGAGAGGTGGAAGGCTACACCTTC	CASREVEGYTF
TRBV27	.	TRBJ2-7	.	TGTGCCAGCAGTTTCGCCGGGGTCGAGCAGTACTTC	CASSFAGVEQYF
TRBV19	.	TRBJ2-7	.	TGTGCCAGTAGCCTCGGGGTTCCCGCCTACGAGCAGTACTTC	CASSLGVPAYEQYF
TRBV7-8	.	TRBJ2-5	.	TGTGCCAGCAGCTATAAGACCCAGTACTTC	CASSYKTQYF
TRBV7-2	many	TRBJ2-1	.	TGTGCCAGCAGCTTAGCGAGGGGTTTCAAGAATGAGCAGTTCTTC	CASSLARGFKNEQFF
TRBV7-3	many	TRBJ2-3	TRBD2	TGTGCCAGCAGCTTAATGGGGGGGACTAGCACAGATACGCAGTATTTT	CASSLMGGTSTDTQYF
TRBV10-3	.	TRBJ1-1	.	TGTGCCATCAGTGGGGAACCAATGAACACTGAAGCTTTCTTT	CAISGEPMNTEAFF
TRBV27	.	TRBJ2-7	.	TGTGCCAGCAGTCAGAACAGGGCCGAGCAGTACTTC	CASSQNRAEQYF
TRBV12-5	few	TRBJ1-4	.	TGTGCTAGTGGTTTGTTCATAATCGAGGGAACCAAGCAGCCTAATGAAAAACTGTTTTTT	CASGLFIIEGTKQPNEKLFF
TRBV7-6	.	TRBJ2-1	TRBD2	TGTGCCAGCAGCCTGCCGCTAGCGGGGGACTACAATGAGCAGTTCTTC	CASSLPLAGDYNEQFF
TRBV12-3/TRBV12-4	few	TRBJ2-1	TRBD2	TGTGCCAGCGGTCCGGCGGGGGGGTACAATGAGCAGTTCTTC	CASGPAGGYNEQFF
TRBV4-1	.	TRBJ1-1	TRBD1	TGCGCCAGCAGCTATCCAGGGGGATCGGCTGAAGCTTTCTTT	CASSYPGGSAEAFF
TRBV12-3/TRBV12-4	few	TRBJ1-2	.	TGTGCCAGCAGCCTTAGCGGGGGAGATGGCTACACCTTC	CASSLSGGDGYTF
TRBV19	.	TRBJ2-5	TRBD1	TGTGCCAGTACCGAGACAGGGGTCGAGACCCAGTACTTC	CASTETGVETQYF
TRBV7-2	many	TRBJ1-2	.	TGTGCCAGCAGCTTAGCGCGGGAGGGCTACACCTTC	CASSLAREGYTF
TRBV7-2	many	TRBJ2-5	.	TGTGCCAGCAGCTTAAGGGCAGGGGGGACTGAGACCCAGTACTTC	CASSLRAGGTETQYF
TRBV19	.	TRBJ1-6	.	TGTGCCAGTAGTGCAGAGGGGGACAACTGGAATTCACCCCTCCACTTT	CASSAEGDNWNSPLHF
TRBV7-6	few	TRBJ1-4	.	TGTGCCAGCAGCTTACAACCCGGACCACCCTTTACGGAAAAACTGTTTTTT	CASSLQPGPPFTEKLFF
TRBV20-1	few	TRBJ1-3	.	TGCAGTGCTAGGGACCTCATCTCTGGAAACACCATATATTTT	CSARDLISGNTIYF
TRBV27	.	TRBJ2-2	.	TGTGCCAGCAGTTACGGCCGCGGGAACACCGGGGAGCTGTTTTTT	CASSYGRGNTGELFF